These 24 T cell receptor beta chains were all obtained from the same sample, sequenced in a study of vaccination and CD4 T cells after COVID-19. Treatment in this sample: approximately 9-day PBMC culture with coronavirus spike peptide pools or control peptides (ViraFEST assay). CD4+ T-cell collection from the unexposed donor predated the COVID-19 pandemic (2011-2018). No antigens are known for them. The Oncomine TCR Beta short-read assay was what sequenced the DNA obtained from cultured CD4+ T cells. TCRdb reprocessed the PCR reads with MiXCR, giving one entry per CDR3 protein. This table holds 7,000 to 8,500 distinct CDR3 sequences, about 40% found once. Sequences were obtained from CD4+ T cells from blood, cultured in vitro. The source of these receptors is a human donor in good health.

This chain links TRBV19 with TRBJ1-1; possibly TRBD1 for D (6 bases). Trimming removed 0 bases from V and 4 bases from J, with 15 bases in between. In germline, CDR1 is LNHDA, CDR2 SQIVND (reference sequence). This CDR3 region has 16 residues. CDR3 amino acids: CASSIDRGSISTEAFF. Here the CDR3 DNA reads TGTGCCAGTAGTATAGACAGGGGAAGCATCTCCACTGAAGCTTTCTTT.

The chain carries TRBV6-1 and TRBJ2-7, with D perhaps assigned TRBD1 or TRBD2 (5 bases each). Deletions cut 6 bases from V and 0 bases from J, with 15 bases between. CDR3 size: 15 residues. The germline V gene has CDR1 MNHNS and CDR2 SASEGT. CDR3: CASSFGHTSSYEQYF. The CDR3 DNA sequence: TGTGCCAGCAGCTTCGGACACACTAGCTCCTACGAGCAGTACTTC.

The chain links TRBV18 to TRBJ1-2, with 9 nucleotides matching TRBD1. V was pared by 2 bases and J by 7 bases, with 8 bases of the junction left unmatched. This CDR3 spans 15 amino acids. Per germline, CDR1 KGHSH and CDR2 LQKENI. In nucleotides, the CDR3 is TGTGCCAGCTCACCAAGGACAGGGGAAGATGGTGGCTACACCTTC. It encodes CASSPRTGEDGGYTF.

A word on this clonotype: At one end, the junction sequence differs from germline, possibly due to a read error. The V and J genes are TRBV5-1 and TRBJ1-1; 8 bases map to TRBD1. This CDR3 has 15 amino acids. CDR1 and CDR2 (germline): SGHRS, YFSETQ. DNA for the CDR3: TGCGCCAGCAGTTTGGCCGGACAGGGAGAAACTGAAGCTTTCTTT. Translated: CASSLAGQGETEAFF.

The rearrangement joins TRBV5-1 to TRBJ2-3; perhaps TRBD2 as D (5 bases). V was shortened by 3 bases and J by 5 bases, with 16 bases between the two germline ends. Germline lookup yields CDR1 SGHRS and CDR2 YFSETQ. The CDR3 length is 15 residues. The CDR3 reads CASSYATGGGDTQYF. The CDR3, as DNA: TGCGCCAGCAGCTATGCGACGGGCGGAGGAGATACGCAGTATTTT.

This clonotype has only a few counts. The chain has TRBV27 and TRBJ1-2, with 9 bases that match TRBD1. Germline values: CDR1 MNHEY, CDR2 SMNVEV (reference sequence). V gave up 4 bases and J gave up 1 base; unmatched junction bases: 10. There are 17 residues in the CDR3. In DNA, the CDR3 is TGTGCCAGCAGTTCTTACATGGGACAGGGTATTAACTATGGCTACACCTTC. Its translation is CASSSYMGQGINYGYTF.

J is TRBJ1-5 and V is TRBV7-9; perhaps TRBD1 as D (6 bases). CDR1 is SEHNR, CDR2 FQNEAQ, per germline (reference sequence). V was cut by 3 bases and J by 4 bases, with 19 bases left in between. This CDR3 is built from 17 residues. The CDR3 loop reads CASSFWGGDFSNQPQHF. In nucleotides, the CDR3 is TGTGCCAGCAGCTTTTGGGGGGGCGACTTCTCGAATCAGCCCCAGCATTTT. The full variable domain, with the rest looked up from reference TRBV7-9 and TRBJ1-5, is DTGVSQNPRHKITKRGQNVTFRCDPISEHNRLYWYRQTLGQGPEFLTYFQNEAQLEKSRLLSDRFSAERPKGSFSTLEIQRTEQGDSAMYLCASSFWGGDFSNQPQHFGDGTRLSIL.

The chain uses TRBV29-1 and TRBJ2-5; 7 bases agree with TRBD1. V was clipped by 5 bases and J by 6 bases; unmatched bases: 6. Germline-derived CDR1 and CDR2 are SQVTM and ANQGSEA. The CDR3 consists of 12 residues. The DNA for the CDR3 is TGCAGCGTTCGGACAGGATCACAGACCCAGTACTTC. Amino acid sequence: CSVRTGSQTQYF.

The table lists this clonotype with a few counts. V usage is TRBV2 and J usage is TRBJ1-2, with a possible D match to TRBD1 (6 bases). Germline assignment: CDR1 SNHLY and CDR2 FYNNEI. The CDR3 sequence is 13 residues long. Trimming stripped 7 bases from V and 4 bases from J, with 13 bases between. CDR3 region: CASTGQFLYGYTF. Here the CDR3 DNA reads TGTGCCAGCACAGGACAGTTCCTCTATGGCTACACCTTC. Based on the CDR3 plus reference TRBV2 and TRBJ1-2, the full variable domain is EPEVTQTPSHQVTQMGQEVILRCVPISNHLYFYWYRQILGQKVEFLVSFYNNEISEKSEIFDDQFSVERPDGSNFTLKIRSTKLEDSAMYFCASTGQFLYGYTFGSGTRLTVV.

In its sample, this clonotype is medium-sized. The rearrangement uses TRBV6-5 and TRBJ2-6; TRBD1 matches at 8 bases. With 4 bases clipped from V and 4 bases from J, the junction kept 9 bases outside the gene matches. The CDR3 runs 17 residues. Germline V gives CDR1 MNHEY, CDR2 SVGAGI. The CDR3 is CASSSASQGVGANVLTF. Here the CDR3 DNA reads TGTGCCAGCAGTTCCGCTTCACAGGGGGTAGGGGCCAACGTCCTGACTTTC.

This clonotype appeared a few times. The rearrangement joins TRBV2 to TRBJ1-2; D call uncertain. The CDR3 runs to 17 residues. CDR1 is SNHLY and CDR2 is FYNNEI in the germline V gene. The V gene lost 4 bases and the J gene lost 6 bases, with 24 bases spanning the gap. CDR3 amino acids: CASSGPVRGFGVHGYTF. The CDR3 coding sequence is TGTGCCAGCAGTGGGCCTGTTCGTGGGTTCGGGGTCCATGGCTACACCTTC.

V gene TRBV28 combines with J gene TRBJ1-5; D unresolved. Germline V lookup: CDR1 MDHEN, CDR2 SYDVKM. V lost 3 bases and J 0 bases, leaving 6 bases between the germline ends. The CDR3 totals 14 residues. The CDR3 here is CASSLSHSNQPQHF. CDR3 bases: TGTGCCAGCAGTTTGTCGCATAGCAATCAGCCCCAGCATTTT.

This chain connects TRBV6-5 to TRBJ1-1; tentatively, D is TRBD1 (5 bases). V was cut by 4 bases and J by 4 bases, with 16 bases left in between. Per the germline V gene, CDR1 is MNHEY and CDR2 is SVGAGI. The CDR3 covers 15 residues. As DNA, the CDR3 is TGTGCCAGCAGTTCCCCAGGGAAGGGAGGCACTGAAGCTTTCTTT. It encodes CASSSPGKGGTEAFF.

This clonotype was seen a few times. This chain connects TRBV7-9 to TRBJ1-2, with no clear D. The CDR3 length is 14 residues. Germline CDR1 and CDR2: SEHNR and FQNEAQ (reference sequence). V shed 5 bases and J shed 4 bases, with 14 bases lying between them. The CDR3 nucleotides are TGTGCCAGCAGCCCTGAGGTCAAGGGCTATGGCTACACCTTC. Translation: CASSPEVKGYGYTF. Full variable domain (rest looked up from reference TRBV7-9 and TRBJ1-2): DTGVSQNPRHKITKRGQNVTFRCDPISEHNRLYWYRQTLGQGPEFLTYFQNEAQLEKSRLLSDRFSAERPKGSFSTLEIQRTEQGDSAMYLCASSPEVKGYGYTFGSGTRLTVV.

In its sample, this clonotype was seen a few times. The chain couples TRBV28 to TRBJ1-2, with D possibly being TRBD1 (5 bases). The germline V gene has CDR1 MDHEN and CDR2 SYDVKM. Trimming stripped 6 bases from V and 4 bases from J, with 15 bases between. The CDR3 totals 14 residues. As DNA, the CDR3 is TGTGCCAGCAGCCCACTCGGGACGATCTATGGCTACACCTTC. Its protein product is CASSPLGTIYGYTF.

Turning to this clonotype: It is likely a read error, because the conserved phenylalanine at the end of the CDR3 is missing. The CDR3 region has the DNA TGTGCCACCACTGGTAAACTCCGGAACACTGAAGCTTTCCTT. Protein sequence: CATTGKLRNTEAFL. This chain connects TRBV24-1 to TRBJ1-1; D is unresolved. Germline V lookup: CDR1 KGHDR, CDR2 SFDVKD. Trimming cost V 8 bases and J 1 base, with 13 bases left between them. The CDR3 runs 14 residues.

This clonotype occurred a few times. This chain links TRBV7-9 with TRBJ1-1, with TRBD1 as a possible D gene (6 bases). V gave up 7 bases and J gave up 2 bases, with 20 bases separating them. This CDR3 has 16 residues. Per the germline V gene, CDR1 is SEHNR and CDR2 is FQNEAQ (reference sequence). CDR3 coding DNA: TGTGCCAGCACCCCCCGGGGGAGGACAGAAAACACTGAAGCTTTCTTT. It is translated as CASTPRGRTENTEAFF.

Within the sample, this clonotype is large (0.1 to 1%). This chain links TRBV7-2 with TRBJ2-3, with a tentative D call TRBD2 (5 bases). Trimming stripped 5 bases from V and 0 bases from J, with 12 bases between. Germline V gives CDR1 SGHTA, CDR2 FQGNSA. This CDR3 region has 15 residues. This chain's CDR3 is CASSTYTGSTDTQYF. The CDR3 region has the DNA TGTGCCAGCAGCACCTATACGGGGAGCACAGATACGCAGTATTTT.

Concerning this clonotype itself: One junction end disagrees with the germline gene, perhaps due to a read error. This chain joins TRBV7-3 and TRBJ2-1; D remains ambiguous. Germline V CDR1 and CDR2: SGHTA, FQGTGA. The CDR3 length is 15 residues. CDR3 amino acids: CANSLSGRSYNEQFF. The CDR3, as DNA: TGTGCCAACAGCTTGTCCGGGCGGTCCTACAATGAGCAGTTCTTC.

V is TRBV10-1 and J is TRBJ1-6; weak D call: TRBD1 (5 bases). Germline loops: CDR1 WNHNN, CDR2 SYGVQD (reference sequence). This CDR3 is 15 amino acids long. Trimming left V 2 bases short and J 8 bases short, with 13 bases between. CDR3 bases: TGCGCCAGCAGTGAGGGCTCCGGGGCCCATTCACCCCTCCACTTT. It specifies CASSEGSGAHSPLHF.

The chain carries TRBV5-1 and TRBJ2-5; the D gene could be TRBD1 or TRBD2 (5 bases each). Trimming left V 6 bases short and J 2 bases short, with 14 bases between. CDR3 length equals 14 residues. Germline V gene lookup returns CDR1 SGHRS and CDR2 YFSETQ. CDR3 in amino acids: CASTLRGGQETQYF. In DNA, the CDR3 is TGCGCCAGCACCCTGAGGGGCGGACAAGAGACCCAGTACTTC.

This clonotype was observed a single time. This chain joins TRBV27 and TRBJ2-5; D call uncertain. CDR1 is MNHEY and CDR2 is SMNVEV in the germline V gene (reference sequence). CDR3 length equals 16 residues. V shed 5 bases and J shed 2 bases, with 18 bases lying between them. The CDR3 coding sequence is TGTGCCAGCAGTAACGCACGTCTGGGCCGACAAGAGACCCAGTACTTC. Protein sequence: CASSNARLGRQETQYF.

V and J are TRBV2 and TRBJ2-5, with TRBD1 matching 7 bases. The V gene end was trimmed by 6 bases and the J gene end by 7 bases; junction bases not matched to a gene: 11. This CDR3 has 14 residues. Germline assignment: CDR1 SNHLY and CDR2 FYNNEI. DNA of the CDR3: TGTGCCAGCAGAGACCGGGACAGAGCCTGGACCCAGTACTTC. The encoded protein is CASRDRDRAWTQYF.

This sequence joins TRBV5-8 and TRBJ2-6; D unclear. V was cut by 4 bases and J by 0 bases, with 8 bases left in between. The CDR3 length is 15 residues. Germline CDR1 and CDR2: SGHTS and YDEGEE. In nucleotides, the CDR3 is TGTGCCAGCAGCCCGCCGGGCTCTGGGGCCAACGTCCTGACTTTC. Amino acids: CASSPPGSGANVLTF.